The 13 T cell receptor beta chains given below trace back to one sample, sequenced in a study of cytomegalovirus exposure and HLA in healthy donors. PCR was performed using 60 Vbeta and 13 Jbeta primers. Assay used: immunoSEQ multiplex PCR; TCRdb lists only in-frame clones, some missing. The sample shows roughly 120,000 clones, approximately 81% of them seen only once. The sample taken for sequencing was PBMCs. These receptors were obtained from a man aged 25 to 40 in good health and CMV-seropositive.

J is TRBJ2-5 and V is TRBV4-2; tentative D call: TRBD1 (6 bases). Trimming took 3 bases from V and 2 from J, leaving 16 bases between them. CDR1 LGHNA and CDR2 YNFKEQ come from the germline V gene. The CDR3 sequence is 16 residues long. CDR3 in DNA: TGTGCCAGCAGCCAGTCCGACAGGAAACTACAAGAGACCCAGTACTTC. Translated, it gives CASSQSDRKLQETQYF.

This clone has a handful of counts. This chain uses TRBV4-1 with TRBJ1-2, with D maybe TRBD1 (6 bases). The CDR3 totals 14 residues. Germline V gene data show CDR1 as MGHRA and CDR2 as YSYEKL. V shed 3 bases and J shed 5 bases, with 13 bases lying between them. CDR3 residues: CASSHQGTGYGYTF. The CDR3 DNA is TGCGCCAGCAGCCATCAGGGGACGGGGTATGGCTACACCTTC.

The chain uses TRBV30 and TRBJ1-2; D is perhaps TRBD1 (6 bases). V lost 5 bases to trimming and J lost 4 bases, with 14 bases between them. The germline V gene has CDR1 GTSNPN and CDR2 SVGIG (reference sequence). CDR3 length: 13 residues. This CDR3 is CAWGPGTSYGYTF. DNA of the CDR3: TGTGCCTGGGGCCCGGGGACAAGCTATGGCTACACCTTC. Filled out from reference TRBV30 and TRBJ1-2, the complete variable domain reads SQTIHQWPATLVQPVGSPLSLECTVEGTSNPNLYWYRQAAGRGLQLLFYSVGIGQISSEVPQNLSASRPQDRQFILSSKKLLLSDSGFYLCAWGPGTSYGYTFGSGTRLTVV.

In DNA form, the CDR3 reads TGTGCCAGCAGTGAAAGACTGGGTGGGTATGGCTACACCTTC. Translated: CASSERLGGYGYTF. The V gene is TRBV27, the J gene TRBJ1-2; no reliable D call. Per the germline V gene, CDR1 is MNHEY and CDR2 is SMNVEV (reference sequence). V shed 5 bases and J shed 5 bases, with 15 bases lying between them. The CDR3 is made up of 14 amino acids.

This chain joins TRBV11-2 and TRBJ2-2; 8 bases match TRBD2. J lost 2 bases, V lost 3 bases, and 2 bases had no gene match. Looked up from germline, CDR1 is SGHAT and CDR2 is FQNNGV. This CDR3 is 15 amino acids long. The CDR3 DNA reads TGTGCCAGCAGCTTCAGCGGGAGCAACACCGGGGAGCTGTTTTTT. This sequence encodes CASSFSGSNTGELFF.

The chain has TRBV15 and TRBJ1-3, with 7 bases lining up with TRBD1. V trimming: 3 bases; J trimming: 0 bases; junction bases outside the gene matches: 5. There are 16 residues in the CDR3. In germline, CDR1 is LNHNV, CDR2 YYDKDF (reference sequence). The CDR3 DNA is TGTGCCACCAGCAGCGAATGGACAGGCTCTGGAAACACCATATATTTT. Protein: CATSSEWTGSGNTIYF.

In regard to this clone: The junction does not match germline at one end; this may be a read error. The rearrangement uses TRBV7-6 and TRBJ2-6; TRBD2 matches at 11 bases. Germline V CDR1 and CDR2: SGHVS, FNYEAQ. The CDR3 is made up of 20 amino acids. CDR3 DNA: TGTGCCAGCAGCTTACCACCCCCCACTAGCGGGAGAACTGGGGCCAACGGCCTGACTTTC. Protein product: CASSLPPPTSGRTGANGLTF.

With respect to this clone: Other DNA sequences in this specimen translate into the identical CDR3. The chain couples TRBV5-1 to TRBJ2-5; 10 bases map to TRBD1. The DNA end lines up better with TRBJ2-7; the J call may be wrong. This CDR3 region has 14 residues. Germline values: CDR1 SGHRS, CDR2 YFSETQ. For the CDR3, the DNA is TGCGCCAGCAGCTGGACAGGGGGGTCCTACGAGCAGTACTTC. Amino acid sequence: CASSWTGGSYEQYF.

This clone was observed a few times. The chain joins TRBV27 to TRBJ1-5; D gene ambiguous. CDR3 length equals 14 residues. V was cut by 5 bases and J by 0 bases, with 8 bases left in between. Germline CDR1 and CDR2: MNHEY and SMNVEV (reference sequence). CDR3 residues: CASSLHYSNQPQHF. The CDR3 coding sequence is TGTGCCAGCAGTCTGCACTATAGCAATCAGCCCCAGCATTTT.

As regards this clone: Within the sample, other DNA sequences also encode this same CDR3. The chain carries TRBV19 and TRBJ2-7; 8 bases map to TRBD1. CDR1 and CDR2 from the germline V gene are LNHDA and SQIVND (reference sequence). The V gene end was trimmed by 5 bases and the J gene end by 3 bases; junction bases not matched to a gene: 0. The CDR3 has 12 residues. As DNA, the CDR3 is TGTGCCAGTAGTGACAGGGGCTACGAGCAGTACTTC. It yields the protein CASSDRGYEQYF.

The rearrangement links TRBV6-8 to TRBJ2-2; D gene uncertain. Germline assignment: CDR1 MNHGY and CDR2 SAAAGT. The CDR3 covers 10 residues. The V and J ends lost 10 bases and 4 bases respectively, with 4 bases between them. CDR3: CANFTGELFF. The CDR3 DNA is TGTGCCAACTTCACCGGGGAGCTGTTTTTT.

This clone was counted only a few times. The rearrangement uses TRBV29-1 and TRBJ2-1, with TRBD2 identical over 15 bases. From germline, CDR1 is SQVTM and CDR2 ANQGSEA. J was trimmed by 5 bases and V by 6 bases; bases with no gene match: 5. This CDR3 is built from 15 residues. DNA of the CDR3: TGCAGCGTCGGGACTAGCGGGAGGACGGACAATGAGCAGTTCTTC. Translation gives CSVGTSGRTDNEQFF.

This clone was detected only a few times. A much larger clonotype is one base distant, so this may be a read error. This sequence joins TRBV6-5 and TRBJ2-1; 13 positions match TRBD2. The CDR3 has 14 amino acids. Germline CDR1 reads MNHEY; CDR2 reads SVGAGI. J gave up 7 bases and V 6 bases, and 3 bases lay outside the gene matches. The DNA of the CDR3 is TGTGCCAGCAGCGGACTAGCGGGGGTGAATGAGCAGTTCTTC. This encodes CASSGLAGVNEQFF.